This T cell receptor beta chain was identified in a study of blood T cell repertoires in COVID-19. The wider study: Whether acute or convalescent, the COVID-19 samples came from the United States, Italy and Spain.

CDR1 and CDR2 (germline): SQVTM, ANQGSEA. The CDR3 runs 12 residues. V lost 0 bases to trimming and J lost 6 bases, with 9 bases between them. In the study's own analysis: Reference gene primer amplification yielded estimated nucleated cell counts. Using immunoSEQ multiplex PCR, the repertoire was profiled, and TCRdb retains in-frame clones only, with some absent. That table supplies the V and J calls and clone size; D and trimming were determined from the DNA. The profile covers 8,000 or so clones, with about 73% appearing a single time and roughly 15% taken by the ten largest. Material: peripheral blood. This rearrangement joins TRBV29-1 to TRBJ2-7; D perhaps matches TRBD2 (6 bases). The clonotype originates from a human donor in a cohort sampled during active COVID-19. The CDR3 is CSVEDSGAEQYF. The CDR3 nucleotides read TGCAGCGTTGAAGATAGCGGAGCCGAGCAGTACTTC.